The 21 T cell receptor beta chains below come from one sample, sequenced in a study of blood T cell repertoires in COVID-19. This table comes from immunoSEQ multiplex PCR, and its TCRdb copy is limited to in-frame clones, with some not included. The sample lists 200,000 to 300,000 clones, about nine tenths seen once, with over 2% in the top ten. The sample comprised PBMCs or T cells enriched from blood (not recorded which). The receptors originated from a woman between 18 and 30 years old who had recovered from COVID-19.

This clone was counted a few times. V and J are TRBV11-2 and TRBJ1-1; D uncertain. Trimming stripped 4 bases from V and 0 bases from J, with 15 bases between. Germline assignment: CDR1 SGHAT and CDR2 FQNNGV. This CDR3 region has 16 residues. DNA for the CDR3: TGTGCCAGCAGCTCGCGTGGCAGGCAGATGAACACTGAAGCTTTCTTT. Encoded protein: CASSSRGRQMNTEAFF.

CDR3 bases: TGTGCCACCAGCAGGGACAGGGAGACCGGGGAGCTGTTTTTT. Translation: CATSRDRETGELFF. V and J are TRBV15 and TRBJ2-2; 8 nucleotides align to TRBD1. The CDR3 loop spans 14 amino acids. Germline-derived CDR1 and CDR2 are LNHNV and YYDKDF (reference sequence). V shed 3 bases and J 5 bases; nucleotides not matched to a gene: 2.

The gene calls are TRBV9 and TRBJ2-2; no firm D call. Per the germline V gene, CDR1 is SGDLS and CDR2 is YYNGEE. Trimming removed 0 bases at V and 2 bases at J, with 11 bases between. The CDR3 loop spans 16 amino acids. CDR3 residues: CASSVASVINTGELFF. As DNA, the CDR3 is TGTGCCAGCAGCGTAGCCTCGGTGATAAACACCGGGGAGCTGTTTTTT.

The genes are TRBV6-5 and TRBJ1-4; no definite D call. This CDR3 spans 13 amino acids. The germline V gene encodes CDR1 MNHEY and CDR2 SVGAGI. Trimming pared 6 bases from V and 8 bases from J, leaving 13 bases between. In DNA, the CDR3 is TGTGCCAGCAGGAACAGCTGGGAGGAAAAACTGTTTTTT. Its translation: CASRNSWEEKLFF.

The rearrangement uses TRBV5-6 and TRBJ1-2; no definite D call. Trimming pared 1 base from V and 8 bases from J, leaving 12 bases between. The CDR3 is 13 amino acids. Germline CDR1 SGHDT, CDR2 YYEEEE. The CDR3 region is CASSLRAMEGYTF. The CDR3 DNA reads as TGTGCCAGCAGCTTGAGAGCGATGGAGGGCTACACCTTC.

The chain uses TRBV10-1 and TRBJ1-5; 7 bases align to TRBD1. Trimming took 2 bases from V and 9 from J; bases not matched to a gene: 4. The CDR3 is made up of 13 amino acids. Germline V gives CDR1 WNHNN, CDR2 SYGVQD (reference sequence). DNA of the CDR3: TGCGCCAGCAGTGAGGGGACAGCCAGGCCCCAGCATTTT. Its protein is CASSEGTARPQHF.

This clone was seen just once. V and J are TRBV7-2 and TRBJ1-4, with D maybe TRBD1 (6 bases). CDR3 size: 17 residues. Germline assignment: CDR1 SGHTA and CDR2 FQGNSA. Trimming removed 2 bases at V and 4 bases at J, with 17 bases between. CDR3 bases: TGTGCCAGCAGCTTAACGTGGGCAGGGGCTGTTAATGAAAAACTGTTTTTT. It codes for CASSLTWAGAVNEKLFF. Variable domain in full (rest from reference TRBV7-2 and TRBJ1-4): GAGVSQSPSNKVTEKGKDVELRCDPISGHTALYWYRQSLGQGLEFLIYFQGNSAPDKSGLPSDRFSAERTGGSVSTLTIQRTQQEDSAVYLCASSLTWAGAVNEKLFFGSGTQLSVL.

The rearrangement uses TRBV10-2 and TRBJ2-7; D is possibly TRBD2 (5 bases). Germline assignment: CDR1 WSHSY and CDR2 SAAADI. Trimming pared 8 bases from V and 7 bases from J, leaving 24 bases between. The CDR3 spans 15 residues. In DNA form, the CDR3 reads TGCGCCAGCGGGAGAGCCACTGACTCCCTGGTGGAGCAGTACTTC. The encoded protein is CASGRATDSLVEQYF.

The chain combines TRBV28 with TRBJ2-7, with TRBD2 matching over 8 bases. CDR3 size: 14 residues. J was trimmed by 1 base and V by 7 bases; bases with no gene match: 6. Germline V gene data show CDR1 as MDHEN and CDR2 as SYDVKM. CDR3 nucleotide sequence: TGTGCCAGCACCCCCGCGGGGGGTTCCTACGAGCAGTACTTC. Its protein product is CASTPAGGSYEQYF.

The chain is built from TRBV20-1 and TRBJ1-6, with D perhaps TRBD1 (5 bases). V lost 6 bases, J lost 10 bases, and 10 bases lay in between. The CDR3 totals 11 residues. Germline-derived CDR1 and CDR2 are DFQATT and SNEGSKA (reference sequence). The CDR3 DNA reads TGCAGTGCAGGGGTTGTCTCACCCCTCCACTTT. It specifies CSAGVVSPLHF.

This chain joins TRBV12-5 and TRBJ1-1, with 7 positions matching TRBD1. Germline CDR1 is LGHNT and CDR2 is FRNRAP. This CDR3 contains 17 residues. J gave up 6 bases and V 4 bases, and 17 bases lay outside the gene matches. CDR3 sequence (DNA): TGTGCTAGTGGTTACAGAAGGGACAGTGCGTGGGGATCTGAAGCTTTCTTT. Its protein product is CASGYRRDSAWGSEAFF. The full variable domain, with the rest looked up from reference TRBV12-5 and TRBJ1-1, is DARVTQTPRHKVTEMGQEVTMRCQPILGHNTVFWYRQTMMQGLELLAYFRNRAPLDDSGMPKDRFSAEMPDATLATLKIQPSEPRDSAVYFCASGYRRDSAWGSEAFFGQGTRLTVV.

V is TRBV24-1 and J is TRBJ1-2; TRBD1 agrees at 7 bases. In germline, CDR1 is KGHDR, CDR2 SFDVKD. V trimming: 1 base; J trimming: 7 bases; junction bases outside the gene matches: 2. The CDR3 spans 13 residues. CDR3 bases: TGTGCCACCAGTGATTTTACAGGGGTTGGCTACACCTTC. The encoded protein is CATSDFTGVGYTF.

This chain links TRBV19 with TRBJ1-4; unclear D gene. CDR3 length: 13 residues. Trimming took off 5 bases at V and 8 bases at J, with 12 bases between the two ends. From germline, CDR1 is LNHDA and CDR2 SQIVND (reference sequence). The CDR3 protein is CASSSGIREKLFF. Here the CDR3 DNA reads TGTGCCAGTAGTTCCGGGATTAGAGAAAAACTGTTTTTT.

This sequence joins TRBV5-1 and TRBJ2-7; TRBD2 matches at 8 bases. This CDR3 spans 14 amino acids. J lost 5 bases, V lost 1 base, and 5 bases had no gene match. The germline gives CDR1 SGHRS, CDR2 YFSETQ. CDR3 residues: CASSLSSGSDEQYF. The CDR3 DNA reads TGCGCCAGCAGCTTGAGCAGCGGGAGCGACGAGCAGTACTTC.

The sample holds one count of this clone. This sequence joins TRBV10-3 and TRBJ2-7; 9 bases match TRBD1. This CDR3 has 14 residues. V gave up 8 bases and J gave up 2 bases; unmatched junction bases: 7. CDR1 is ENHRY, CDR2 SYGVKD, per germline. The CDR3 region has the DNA TGTGCCATCGGAGGGACAGGGCGAACCTACGAGCAGTACTTC. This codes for CAIGGTGRTYEQYF.

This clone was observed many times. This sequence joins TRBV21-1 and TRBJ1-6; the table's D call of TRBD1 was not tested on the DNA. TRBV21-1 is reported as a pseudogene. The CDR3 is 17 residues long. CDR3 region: CASMGQTSYSYNSPLHF. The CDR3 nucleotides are TGTGCCAGCATGGGACAGACCTCTTACTCCTATAATTCACCCCTCCACTTT.

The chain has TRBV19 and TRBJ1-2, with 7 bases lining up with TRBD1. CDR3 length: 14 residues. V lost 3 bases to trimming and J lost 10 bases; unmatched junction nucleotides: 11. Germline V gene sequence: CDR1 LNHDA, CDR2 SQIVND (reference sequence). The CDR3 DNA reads TGTGCCAGTAGTATGGGACAGTTATTTCTGGACTACACCTTC. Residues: CASSMGQLFLDYTF.

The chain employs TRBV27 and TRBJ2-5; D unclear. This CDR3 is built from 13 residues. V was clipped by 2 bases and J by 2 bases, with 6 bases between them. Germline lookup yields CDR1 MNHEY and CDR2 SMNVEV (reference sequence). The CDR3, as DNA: TGTGCCAGCAGTTTACTCGGGCAAGAGACCCAGTACTTC. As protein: CASSLLGQETQYF.

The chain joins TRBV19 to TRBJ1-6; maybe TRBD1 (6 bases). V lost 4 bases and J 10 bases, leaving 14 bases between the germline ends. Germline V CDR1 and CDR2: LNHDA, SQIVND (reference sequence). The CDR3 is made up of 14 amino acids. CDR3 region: CASSRRHRDSPLHF. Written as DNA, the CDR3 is TGTGCCAGTAGTAGACGACACAGGGACTCACCCCTCCACTTT.

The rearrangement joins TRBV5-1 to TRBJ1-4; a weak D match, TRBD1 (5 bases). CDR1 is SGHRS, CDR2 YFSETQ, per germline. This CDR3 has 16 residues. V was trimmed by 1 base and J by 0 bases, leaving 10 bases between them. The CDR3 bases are TGCGCCAGCAGCTTGCCGGGAGGGGCAACTAATGAAAAACTGTTTTTT. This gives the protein CASSLPGGATNEKLFF.

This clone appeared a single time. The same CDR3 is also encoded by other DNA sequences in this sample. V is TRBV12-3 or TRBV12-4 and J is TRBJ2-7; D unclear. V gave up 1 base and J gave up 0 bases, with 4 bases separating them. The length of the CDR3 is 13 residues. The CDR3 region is CASSLGSSYEQYF. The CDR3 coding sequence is TGTGCCAGCAGTTTAGGCAGCTCCTACGAGCAGTACTTC.